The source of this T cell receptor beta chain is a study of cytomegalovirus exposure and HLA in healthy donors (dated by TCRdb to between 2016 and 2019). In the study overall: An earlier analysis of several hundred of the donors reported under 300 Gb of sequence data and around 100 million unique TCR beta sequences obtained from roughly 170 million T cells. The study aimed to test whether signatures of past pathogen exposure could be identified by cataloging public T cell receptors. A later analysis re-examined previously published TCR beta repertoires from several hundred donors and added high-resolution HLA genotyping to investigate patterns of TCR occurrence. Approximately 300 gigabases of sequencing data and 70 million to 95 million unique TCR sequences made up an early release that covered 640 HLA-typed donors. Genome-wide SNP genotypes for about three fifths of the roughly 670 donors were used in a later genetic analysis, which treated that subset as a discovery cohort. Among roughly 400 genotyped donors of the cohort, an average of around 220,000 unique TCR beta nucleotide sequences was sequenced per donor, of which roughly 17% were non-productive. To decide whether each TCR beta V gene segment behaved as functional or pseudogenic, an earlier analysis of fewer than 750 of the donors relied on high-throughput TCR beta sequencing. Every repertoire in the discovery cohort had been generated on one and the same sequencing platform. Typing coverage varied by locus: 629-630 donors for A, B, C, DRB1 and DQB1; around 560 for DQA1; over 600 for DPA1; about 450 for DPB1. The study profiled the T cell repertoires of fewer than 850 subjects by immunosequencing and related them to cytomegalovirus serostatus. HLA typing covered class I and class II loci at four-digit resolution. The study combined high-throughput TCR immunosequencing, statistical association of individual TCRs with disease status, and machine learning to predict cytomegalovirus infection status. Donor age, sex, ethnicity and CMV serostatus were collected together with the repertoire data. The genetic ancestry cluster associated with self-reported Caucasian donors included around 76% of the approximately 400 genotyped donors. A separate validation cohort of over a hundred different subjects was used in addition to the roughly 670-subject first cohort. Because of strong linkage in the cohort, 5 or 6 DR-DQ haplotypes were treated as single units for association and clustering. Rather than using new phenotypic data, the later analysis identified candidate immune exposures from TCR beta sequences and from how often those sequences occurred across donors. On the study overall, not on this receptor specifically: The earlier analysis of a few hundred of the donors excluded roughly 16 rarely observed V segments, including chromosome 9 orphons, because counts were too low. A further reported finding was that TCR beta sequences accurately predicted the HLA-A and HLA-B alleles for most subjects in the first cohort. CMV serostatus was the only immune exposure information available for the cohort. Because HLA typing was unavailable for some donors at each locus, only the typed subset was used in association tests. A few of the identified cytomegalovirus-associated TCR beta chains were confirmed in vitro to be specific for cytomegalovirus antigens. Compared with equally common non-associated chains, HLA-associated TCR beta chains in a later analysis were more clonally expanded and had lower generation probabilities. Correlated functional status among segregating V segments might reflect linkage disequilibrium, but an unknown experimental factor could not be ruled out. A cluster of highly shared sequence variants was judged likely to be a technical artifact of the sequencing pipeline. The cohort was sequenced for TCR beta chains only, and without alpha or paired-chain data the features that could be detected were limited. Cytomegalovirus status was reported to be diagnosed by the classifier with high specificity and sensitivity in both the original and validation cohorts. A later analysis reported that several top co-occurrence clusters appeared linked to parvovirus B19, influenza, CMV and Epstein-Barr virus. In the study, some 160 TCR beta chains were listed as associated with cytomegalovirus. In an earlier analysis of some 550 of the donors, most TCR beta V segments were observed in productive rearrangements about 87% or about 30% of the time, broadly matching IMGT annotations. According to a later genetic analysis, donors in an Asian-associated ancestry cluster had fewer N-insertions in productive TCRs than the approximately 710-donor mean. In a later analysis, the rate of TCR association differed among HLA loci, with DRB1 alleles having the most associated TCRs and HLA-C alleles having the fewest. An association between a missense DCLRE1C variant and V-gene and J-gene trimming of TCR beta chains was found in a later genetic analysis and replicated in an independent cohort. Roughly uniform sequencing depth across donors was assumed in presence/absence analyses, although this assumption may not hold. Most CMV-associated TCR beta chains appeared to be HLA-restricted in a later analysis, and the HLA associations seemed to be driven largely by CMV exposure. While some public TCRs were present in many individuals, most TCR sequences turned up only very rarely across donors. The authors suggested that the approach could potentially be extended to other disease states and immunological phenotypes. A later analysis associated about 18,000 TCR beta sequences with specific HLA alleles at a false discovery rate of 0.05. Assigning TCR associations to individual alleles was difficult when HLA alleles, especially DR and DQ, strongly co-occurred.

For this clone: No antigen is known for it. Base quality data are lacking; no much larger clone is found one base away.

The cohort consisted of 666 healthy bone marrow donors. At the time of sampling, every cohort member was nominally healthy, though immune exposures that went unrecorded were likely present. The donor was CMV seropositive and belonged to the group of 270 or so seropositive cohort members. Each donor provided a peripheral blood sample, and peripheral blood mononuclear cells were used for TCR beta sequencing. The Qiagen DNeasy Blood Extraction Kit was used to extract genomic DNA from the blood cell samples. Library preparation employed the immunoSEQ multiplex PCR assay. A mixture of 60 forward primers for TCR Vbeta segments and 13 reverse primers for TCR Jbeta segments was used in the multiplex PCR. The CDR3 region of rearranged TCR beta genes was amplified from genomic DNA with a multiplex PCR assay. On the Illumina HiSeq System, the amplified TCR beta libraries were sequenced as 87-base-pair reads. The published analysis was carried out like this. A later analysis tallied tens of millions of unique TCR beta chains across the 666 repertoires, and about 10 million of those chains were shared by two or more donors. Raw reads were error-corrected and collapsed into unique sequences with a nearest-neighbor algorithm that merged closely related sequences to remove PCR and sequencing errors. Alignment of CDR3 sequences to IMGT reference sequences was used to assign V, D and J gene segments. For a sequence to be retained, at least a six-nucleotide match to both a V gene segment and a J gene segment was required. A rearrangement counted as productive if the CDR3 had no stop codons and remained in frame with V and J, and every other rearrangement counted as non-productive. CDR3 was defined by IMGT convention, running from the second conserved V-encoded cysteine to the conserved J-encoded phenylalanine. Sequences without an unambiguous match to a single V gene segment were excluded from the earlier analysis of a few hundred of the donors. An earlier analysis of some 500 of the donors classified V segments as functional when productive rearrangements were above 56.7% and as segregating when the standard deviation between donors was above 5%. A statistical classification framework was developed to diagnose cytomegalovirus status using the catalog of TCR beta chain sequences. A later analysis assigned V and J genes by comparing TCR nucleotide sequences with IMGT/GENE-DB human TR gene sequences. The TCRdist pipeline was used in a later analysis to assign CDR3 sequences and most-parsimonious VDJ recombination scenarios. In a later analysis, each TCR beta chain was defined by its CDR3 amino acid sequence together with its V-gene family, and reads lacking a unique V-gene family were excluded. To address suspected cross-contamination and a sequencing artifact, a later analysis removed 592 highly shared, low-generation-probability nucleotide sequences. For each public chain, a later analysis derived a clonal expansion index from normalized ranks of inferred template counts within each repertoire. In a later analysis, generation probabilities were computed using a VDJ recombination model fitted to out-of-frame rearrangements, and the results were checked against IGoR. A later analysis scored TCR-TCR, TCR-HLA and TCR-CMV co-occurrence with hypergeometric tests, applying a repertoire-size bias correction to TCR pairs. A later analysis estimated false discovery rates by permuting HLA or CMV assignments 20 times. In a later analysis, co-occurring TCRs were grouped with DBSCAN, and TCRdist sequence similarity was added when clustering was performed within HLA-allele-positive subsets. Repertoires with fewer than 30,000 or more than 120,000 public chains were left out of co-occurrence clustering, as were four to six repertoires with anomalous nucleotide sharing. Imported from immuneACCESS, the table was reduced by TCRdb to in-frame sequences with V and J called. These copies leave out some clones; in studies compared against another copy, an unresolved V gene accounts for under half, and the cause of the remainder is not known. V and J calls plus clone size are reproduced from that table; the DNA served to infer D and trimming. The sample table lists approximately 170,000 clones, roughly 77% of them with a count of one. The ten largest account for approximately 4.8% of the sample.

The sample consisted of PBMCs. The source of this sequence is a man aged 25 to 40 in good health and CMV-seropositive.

The CDR3 protein: CASSPQPQGYEQYF. The DNA sequence is TGTGCCAGCAGCCCCCAGCCACAGGGTTACGAGCAGTACTTC. The rearrangement combines TRBV9 with TRBJ2-7, with TRBD1 perhaps the D gene, on 6 matching bases. Looking up the germline V gene yields CDR1 SGDLS and CDR2 YYNGEE. The trim is 4 bases for V and 4 bases for J, with a gap of 15 bases between the germline ends. The CDR3 covers 14 residues, taking in both the cysteine and the phenylalanine. Left in the record is the CDR3 DNA by itself, 42 bases read in frame from the first base. This CDR3, with the reference TRBV9 and TRBJ2-7 proteins standing in past its ends, gives the full variable domain DSGVTQTPKHLITATGQRVTLRCSPRSGDLSVYWYQQSLDQGLQFLIQYYNGEERAKGNILERFSAQQFPDLHSELNLSSLELGDSALYFCASSPQPQGYEQYFGPGTRLTVT.